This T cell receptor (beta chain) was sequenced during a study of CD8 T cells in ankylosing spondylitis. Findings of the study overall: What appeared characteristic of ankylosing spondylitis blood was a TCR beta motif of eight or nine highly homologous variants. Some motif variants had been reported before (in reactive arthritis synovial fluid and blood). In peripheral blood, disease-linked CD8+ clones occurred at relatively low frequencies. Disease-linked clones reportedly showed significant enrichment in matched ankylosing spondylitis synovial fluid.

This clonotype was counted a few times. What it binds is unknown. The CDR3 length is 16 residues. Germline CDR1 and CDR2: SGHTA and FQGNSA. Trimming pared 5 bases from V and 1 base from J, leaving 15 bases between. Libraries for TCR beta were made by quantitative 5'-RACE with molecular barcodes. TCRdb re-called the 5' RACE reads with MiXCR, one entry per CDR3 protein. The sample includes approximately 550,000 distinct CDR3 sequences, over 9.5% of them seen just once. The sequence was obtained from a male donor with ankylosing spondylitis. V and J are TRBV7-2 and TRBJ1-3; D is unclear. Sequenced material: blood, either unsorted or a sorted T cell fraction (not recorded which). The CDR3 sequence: CASSPYRATSGNTIYF. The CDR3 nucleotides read TGTGCCAGCAGCCCATACCGGGCCACATCTGGAAACACCATATATTTT.